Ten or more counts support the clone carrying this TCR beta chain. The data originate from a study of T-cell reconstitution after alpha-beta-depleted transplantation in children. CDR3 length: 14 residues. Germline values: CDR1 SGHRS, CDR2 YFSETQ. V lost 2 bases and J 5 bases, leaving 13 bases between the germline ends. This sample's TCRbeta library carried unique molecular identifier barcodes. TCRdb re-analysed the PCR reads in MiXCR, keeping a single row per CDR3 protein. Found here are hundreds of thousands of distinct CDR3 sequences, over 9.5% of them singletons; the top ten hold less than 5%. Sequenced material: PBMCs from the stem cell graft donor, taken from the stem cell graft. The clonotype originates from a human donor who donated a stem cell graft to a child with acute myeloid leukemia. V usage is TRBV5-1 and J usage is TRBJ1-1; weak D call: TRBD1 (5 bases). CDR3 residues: CASSLVGTQTEAFF. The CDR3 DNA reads TGCGCCAGCAGCTTAGTAGGGACTCAAACTGAAGCTTTCTTT.